The rows below give T cell receptor beta chains drawn from one sample of a study of T cells in Graves' hyperthyroidism and ophthalmopathy. TCRdb ran MiXCR on the multiplex PCR reads and lists one entry per CDR3 protein. This table has about 600,000 distinct CDR3 sequences, around 15% appearing once. The sequenced sample consisted of blood. These receptors all stem from a woman between 40 and 50 years old with Graves' ophthalmopathy. Both conserved end residues are part of each CDR3. A D gene is named only where the DNA matches it firmly. Rows give clone size only sometimes, using once, few, many, or a class for an expanded clone.

D gene	clone size	J gene	V gene	CDR3 DNA	CDR3 protein
NA	few	TRBJ2-2	TRBV27	TGTGCCAGCAGTTCAGCCCGGACGAACACCGGGGAGCTGTTTTTT	CASSSARTNTGELFF
TRBD1	many	TRBJ1-5	TRBV2	TGTGCCAGCAGTGAAATAAGGGACAGGCAGCCCCAGCATTTT	CASSEIRDRQPQHF
NA	many	TRBJ1-1	TRBV28	TGTGCCACCTCGGGGGAAGGATTTGCTGTTACTGAAGCTTTCTTT	CATSGEGFAVTEAFF
TRBD2	many	TRBJ2-7	TRBV27	TGTGCCAGCAGTCCCACTCCCCCGGGACTAGCGGGAGCACTTTACGAGCAGTACTTC	CASSPTPPGLAGALYEQYF
TRBD1	many	TRBJ2-5	TRBV5-1	TGCGCCAGCAGCTCGACAGGGAGTCCAGAGACCCAGTACTTC	CASSSTGSPETQYF
NA	NA	TRBJ2-7	TRBV27	TGTGCCAGCAGTTTCGGACTGGCGGAGGGCTACGAGCAGTACTTC	CASSFGLAEGYEQYF
NA	many	TRBJ1-1	TRBV11-2	TGTGCCAGCAGCACGCAACAGGGAACTGAAGCTTTCTTT	CASSTQQGTEAFF
NA	many	TRBJ1-6	TRBV11-2	TGTGCCAGCAGCTTAGGGGGGTCGAATTCACCCCTCCACTTT	CASSLGGSNSPLHF
NA	many	TRBJ2-1	TRBV19	TGTGCCAGTAGTATCCCTCCAGCGGACAATGAGCAGTTCTTC	CASSIPPADNEQFF
NA	few	TRBJ2-5	TRBV5-1	TGCGCCAGCAGCTTCGGGGGAGCCAGCCTCCCGGGAGAGACCCAGTACTTC	CASSFGGASLPGETQYF
NA	few	TRBJ2-1	TRBV6-5	TGTGCCAGCAGTTCTCGACAAGGGAATGATGAGCAGTTCTTC	CASSSRQGNDEQFF
TRBD1	NA	TRBJ1-2	TRBV7-6	TGTGCCAGCAGCTCCGCAGGGGGCCGCTATGGCTACACCTTC	CASSSAGGRYGYTF
NA	many	TRBJ1-1	TRBV2	TGTGCCAGCAGTGAAGCGCTTCTACCTCCTGAAGCTTTCTTT	CASSEALLPPEAFF
NA	few	TRBJ2-1	TRBV15	TGTGCCACCAGCAGAGATCTTAGGGGGAGCTCCTACAATGAGCAGTTCTTC	CATSRDLRGSSYNEQFF
TRBD2	many	TRBJ2-2	TRBV12-3/TRBV12-4	TGTGCCAGCAGCACCGGGACTAGCGTTCTCACCGGGGAGCTGTTTTTT	CASSTGTSVLTGELFF
NA	many	TRBJ1-5	TRBV5-5	TGTGCCAGCAGCTTGAGTCTCTGGGGTCAGCCCCAGCATTTT	CASSLSLWGQPQHF
TRBD1	many	TRBJ1-1	TRBV11-2	TGTGCCAGCAGCTGGGACAGGGGACTGAACACTGAAGCTTTCTTT	CASSWDRGLNTEAFF
NA	many	TRBJ2-7	TRBV12-3/TRBV12-4	TGTGCCAGCAAATCGGGACTTCCTGGAGACGAGCAGTACTTC	CASKSGLPGDEQYF